These T cell receptor beta chains were read from a single sample in a study of cytomegalovirus exposure and HLA in healthy donors. The data were produced by immunoSEQ multiplex PCR, yet TCRdb's version contains in-frame clones alone and is incomplete. This table holds approximately 300,000 clones, 86% found once. The sequenced sample was PBMCs. Source of these receptors: a young woman in good health and CMV-seronegative. The CDR3 runs from the conserved cysteine through the conserved F or W. The D gene is left open where the match is weak. Size values are once, few and many counts, or a class for expanded clones, and some rows have none.

CDR3 | DNA | J | D | V | size
CASSGTDTYEQYF | TGTGCCAGCAGTGGGACAGACACCTACGAGCAGTACTTC | TRBJ2-7 | - | TRBV2 | -
CASSLAYRTGNTGELFF | TGCGCCAGCAGCTTGGCGTATAGGACAGGGAACACCGGGGAGCTGTTTTTT | TRBJ2-2 | TRBD1 | TRBV5-1 | -
CASSLAGFTYEQYF | TGTGCCAGCAGTTTAGCTGGCTTTACCTACGAGCAGTACTTC | TRBJ2-7 | - | TRBV28 | once
CASSEARGGQPQHF | TGTGCCAGCAGTGAAGCCAGGGGCGGTCAGCCCCAGCATTTT | TRBJ1-5 | - | TRBV6-1 | -
CPGTRGEDTQYF | TGCCCCGGGACTAGGGGTGAAGATACGCAGTATTTT | TRBJ2-3 | TRBD2 | TRBV19 | -
CASNLAGGPVKQYF | TGTGCCAGCAACCTAGCGGGAGGGCCGGTAAAGCAGTACTTC | TRBJ2-7 | TRBD2 | TRBV6-1 | -
CASSSPPGGWSGTDTQYF | TGTGCCAGCAGCTCCCCCCCTGGGGGCTGGTCGGGCACAGATACGCAGTATTTT | TRBJ2-3 | - | TRBV7-2 | -
CASSVLLAGGTPTQYF | TGTGCCAGCAGTGTGCTACTAGCGGGAGGGACACCTACGCAGTATTTT | TRBJ2-3 | TRBD2 | TRBV6-1 | -
CASSPRDTATNEKLFF | TGTGCCAGCTCACCTCGGGACACCGCAACTAATGAAAAACTGTTTTTT | TRBJ1-4 | - | TRBV18 | -
CASSFRDSYMNTEAFF | TGTGCCAGCAGTTTCCGGGACAGCTACATGAACACTGAAGCTTTCTTT | TRBJ1-1 | TRBD1 | TRBV28 | -
CASSQPQDRGAFF | TGTGCCAGCAGCCAACCCCAGGACAGGGGGGCTTTCTTT | TRBJ1-1 | TRBD1 | TRBV4-2 | once
CASSLSHGEYSYEQYF | TGTGCCAGCAGTTTATCGCACGGAGAGTACTCCTACGAGCAGTACTTC | TRBJ2-7 | - | TRBV27 | -
CASRLAGGVGELFF | TGTGCCAGCAGACTAGCGGGAGGAGTCGGGGAGCTGTTTTTT | TRBJ2-2 | TRBD2 | TRBV27 | -
CASSDTGSAGNTIYF | TGTGCCAGCAGCGATACAGGGTCGGCGGGAAACACCATATATTTT | TRBJ1-3 | - | TRBV7-9 | -
CASSMGSGVQYF | TGTGCCAGCAGTATGGGGAGTGGGGTGCAGTACTTC | TRBJ2-7 | - | TRBV2 | -
CASSSGQGLVEQYF | TGTGCCAGCAGCTCGGGACAGGGGTTGGTCGAGCAGTACTTC | TRBJ2-7 | TRBD1 | TRBV7-9 | -
CATSRENRGLSEQYF | TGTGCCACCAGCAGAGAGAACAGGGGGCTAAGCGAGCAGTACTTC | TRBJ2-7 | TRBD1 | TRBV15 | -